The 2 T cell receptor beta chains presented below share a single source sample, sequenced in a study of CD8 T cells in ankylosing spondylitis. A single record per CDR3 protein comes from TCRdb applying MiXCR to the 5' RACE reads. The table lists about 320,000 distinct CDR3 sequences, around a tenth of them singletons, with about 10% in the top ten. Sample: blood, either unsorted or a sorted T cell fraction (not recorded which). These receptors came from a female donor with ankylosing spondylitis or in good health (not recorded which).

The sample holds many counts of this clonotype. This rearrangement joins TRBV15 to TRBJ2-5; the match to TRBD2 covers 8 bases. V was clipped by 3 bases and J by 7 bases; unmatched bases: 19. This CDR3 spans 18 amino acids. The V gene's germline CDR1 is LNHNV and CDR2 YYDKDF (reference sequence). CDR3 amino acids: CATSRERGREGRTGTQYF. CDR3 DNA sequence: TGTGCCACCAGCAGGGAAAGGGGACGGGAGGGCCGAACGGGGACCCAGTACTTC. The whole variable domain, remainder taken from reference TRBV15 and TRBJ2-5, is DAMVIQNPRYQVTQFGKPVTLSCSQTLNHNVMYWYQQKSSQAPKLLFHYYDKDFNNEADTPDNFQSRRPNTSFCFLDIRSPGLGDTAMYLCATSRERGREGRTGTQYFGPGTRLLVL.

This clonotype has at least ten counts. The rearrangement joins TRBV12-3 or TRBV12-4 to TRBJ1-5; D gene uncertain. The CDR3 is 13 residues long. V was clipped by 2 bases and J by 4 bases, with 6 bases between them. The CDR3 region is CASSLRENQPQHF. Written as DNA, the CDR3 is TGTGCCAGCAGTTTAAGGGAAAATCAGCCCCAGCATTTT.